The entry that follows covers one T cell receptor (beta chain) sequence. The data originate from a study of identical twins. One entry per CDR3 protein, called by TCRdb with MiXCR from the 5' RACE reads. The table shows approximately 670,000 distinct CDR3 sequences, with roughly 6% occurring only once. The V gene lost 3 bases and the J gene lost 10 bases, with 11 bases spanning the gap. Germline CDR1 is SGHKS and CDR2 is YYEKEE (reference sequence). The length of the CDR3 is 12 residues. V gene TRBV5-5 combines with J gene TRBJ2-1, with D unresolved. This receptor was identified in a man aged 18-30 years in good health. The sample comprised naive T cells sorted from blood. In DNA, the CDR3 is TGTGCCAGCAGCTCCCCTCCGTGGGAGCAGTTCTTC. Translation: CASSSPPWEQFF. Combining the CDR3 with reference TRBV5-5 and TRBJ2-1 gives the whole variable domain DAGVTQSPTHLIKTRGQQVTLRCSPISGHKSVSWYQQVLGQGPQFIFQYYEKEERGRGNFPDRFSARQFPNYSSELNVNALLLGDSALYLCASSSPPWEQFFGPGTRLTVL.